This entry concerns a single T cell receptor (beta chain). What it recognizes is unknown. This entry belongs to a study of T cell responses to AZD1222 COVID-19 vaccine. Study summary: The study pooled second doses at about 4 or about 12 weeks. Study outcomes and limitations: Spike-spanning, vaccine-associated CD4 TCRs were dominant at 160-218 and 743-854. A mostly white British donor set with more females was recruited, and clonal diversity was possibly underestimated. Close to half of all spike-specific TCRs reportedly target regions of the variants that are unmutated.

This table comes from immunoSEQ multiplex PCR, and its TCRdb copy is limited to in-frame clones, with some not included. Of 90,000 to 110,000 clones in the sample, 88% are singletons; the top ten hold 2.5%. The sample was peripheral blood, taken on day 0 of AZD1222 vaccination. This clonotype originated in an adult in good health.

In DNA, the CDR3 is TGTGCCAGCAGTTTAGGCGGGACAGCCACAGATACGCAGTATTTT. This codes for CASSLGGTATDTQYF. The chain is built from TRBV28 and TRBJ2-3; possibly TRBD1 for D (7 bases). Per germline, CDR1 MDHEN and CDR2 SYDVKM. Trimming removed 2 bases at V and 2 bases at J, with 11 bases between. This CDR3 region has 15 residues.